This TCR beta chain was profiled in a study of shared clonotypes between healthy human individuals. CDR3 length: 16 residues. Trimming took 4 bases from V and 4 from J; bases not matched to a gene: 9. Per the germline V gene, CDR1 is SGHNT and CDR2 is YYREEE (reference sequence). Generated by immunoSEQ multiplex PCR, the TCRdb table keeps only in-frame clones and is missing some. The repertoire holds approximately 510,000 clones, around 79% seen once, with under 15% in the top ten. Specimen: PBMCs. This TCR was sampled from a woman in her 40s in good health. Some clones in this sample may be carry-over from other donors' samples. V usage is TRBV5-4 and J usage is TRBJ2-2; 8 bases map to TRBD1. The DNA for the CDR3 is TGTGCCAGCAGCGGCCCGACAGGGGTTAGCACCGGGGAGCTGTTTTTT. Encoded protein: CASSGPTGVSTGELFF.